There are many counts of the clone carrying this T cell receptor (beta chain). Its specificity is unknown. Germline-derived CDR1 and CDR2 are MDHEN and SYDVKM. Between the trimmed V and J ends, which lost 5 bases and 0 bases, there was a span of 11 bases. This CDR3 is 15 amino acids long. The entry originates in a study of T cells after yellow fever vaccination. Broader study findings: Repertoires obtained by FACS sorting could include abundant clonotypes that entered as contaminants from the bulk population. Though it reached lower strength, the secondary response hit its peak faster, day 5 versus 15.

Via MiXCR, TCRdb re-called the 5' RACE reads, giving one row per CDR3 protein. The sample yields around 350,000 distinct CDR3 sequences, 6.2% seen once. The sequence was collected from a man aged 25 to 45 who received the YFV17D yellow fever vaccine. This specimen was PBMCs, taken 5 days after the yellow fever booster vaccination. The rearrangement joins TRBV28 to TRBJ1-3; D unclear. CDR3 residues: CASSIQASSGNTIYF. CDR3 in DNA: TGTGCCAGCAGTATCCAGGCGTCCTCTGGAAACACCATATATTTT.